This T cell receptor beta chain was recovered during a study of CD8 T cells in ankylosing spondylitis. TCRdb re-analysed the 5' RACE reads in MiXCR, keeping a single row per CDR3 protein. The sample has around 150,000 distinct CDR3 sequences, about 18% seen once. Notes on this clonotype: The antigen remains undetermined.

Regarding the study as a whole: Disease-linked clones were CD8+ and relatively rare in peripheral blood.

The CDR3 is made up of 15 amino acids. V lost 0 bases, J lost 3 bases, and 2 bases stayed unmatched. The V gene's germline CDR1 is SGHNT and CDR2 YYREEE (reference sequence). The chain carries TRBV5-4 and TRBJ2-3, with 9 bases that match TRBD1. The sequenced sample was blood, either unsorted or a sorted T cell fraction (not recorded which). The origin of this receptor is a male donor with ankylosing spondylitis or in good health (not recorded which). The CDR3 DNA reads TGTGCCAGCAGCTTGGGGGACAGGGTTACAGATACGCAGTATTTT. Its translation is CASSLGDRVTDTQYF. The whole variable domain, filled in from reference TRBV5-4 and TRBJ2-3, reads ETGVTQSPTHLIKTRGQQVTLRCSSQSGHNTVSWYQQALGQGPQFIFQYYREEENGRGNFPPRFSGLQFPNYSSELNVNALELDDSALYLCASSLGDRVTDTQYFGPGTRLTVL.